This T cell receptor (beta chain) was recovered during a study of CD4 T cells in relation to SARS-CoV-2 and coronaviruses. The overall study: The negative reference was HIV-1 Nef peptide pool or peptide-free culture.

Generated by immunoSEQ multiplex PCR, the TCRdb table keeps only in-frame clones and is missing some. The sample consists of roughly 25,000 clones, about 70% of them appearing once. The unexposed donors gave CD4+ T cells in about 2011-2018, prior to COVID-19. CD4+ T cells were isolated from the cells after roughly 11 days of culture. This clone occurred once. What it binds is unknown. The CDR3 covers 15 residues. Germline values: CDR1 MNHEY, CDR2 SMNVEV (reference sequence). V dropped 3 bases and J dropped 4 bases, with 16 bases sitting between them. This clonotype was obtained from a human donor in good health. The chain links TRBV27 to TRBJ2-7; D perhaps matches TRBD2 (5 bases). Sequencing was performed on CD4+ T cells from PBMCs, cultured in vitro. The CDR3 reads CASSFSGLTLYEQYF. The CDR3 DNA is TGTGCCAGCAGTTTCAGCGGACTCACCCTTTACGAGCAGTACTTC.